Shown below are 22 T cell receptor beta chains from a single sample sequenced in a study of T-cell memory formation after mild COVID-19. TCRdb re-analysed the 5' RACE reads in MiXCR, keeping a single row per CDR3 protein. The data show 250,000 to 400,000 distinct CDR3 sequences, over 11% seen once. Sequenced material: PBMCs or a T cell subset sorted from them (not recorded which). Every receptor here comes from a man between 18 and 35 years old who had mild COVID-19 (a few samples of this study predate the infection). Cell type and time point are not known.

The rearrangement links TRBV5-1 to TRBJ2-3, with a possible D match to TRBD2 (6 bases). Per the germline V gene, CDR1 is SGHRS and CDR2 is YFSETQ. CDR3 length equals 12 residues. The V end was cut by 4 bases, the J end by 11 bases, with 14 bases between. DNA of the CDR3: TGCGCCAGCAGCCCGCGGGGCGTCTTGCAGTATTTT. This codes for CASSPRGVLQYF.

The chain couples TRBV30 to TRBJ2-7; 7 bases are a match to TRBD2. The germline V gene has CDR1 GTSNPN and CDR2 SVGIG (reference sequence). Trimming took 2 bases from V and 3 from J; bases not matched to a gene: 4. This CDR3 region has 13 residues. CDR3 nucleotides: TGTGCCTGGAGTAGGCAGCGGGGCTACGAGCAGTACTTC. Encoded protein: CAWSRQRGYEQYF.

A few counts support this clonotype. The CDR3 loop reads CASSPRSGGYTDTQYF. Written as DNA, the CDR3 is TGTGCCAGCAGCCCTCGTAGCGGGGGGTATACAGATACGCAGTATTTT. The gene calls are TRBV7-3 and TRBJ2-3; 10 bases agree with TRBD2. This CDR3 is built from 16 residues. The germline gives CDR1 SGHTA, CDR2 FQGTGA. V lost 5 bases, J lost 3 bases, and 8 bases stayed unmatched.

The CDR3 nucleotides are TGTGCCAGCAGCTCCAGCCGAAGTTTTGCGCGTGGCTACACCTTC. Its protein is CASSSSRSFARGYTF. This chain joins TRBV7-9 and TRBJ1-2, with unresolved D. The length of the CDR3 is 15 residues. V was pared by 4 bases and J by 7 bases, with 19 bases between. Germline V gene sequence: CDR1 SEHNR, CDR2 FQNEAQ (reference sequence).

The J gene is TRBJ2-7, the V gene TRBV7-6; TRBD1 aligns across 7 bases. The V gene's germline CDR1 is SGHVS and CDR2 FNYEAQ. V was pared by 4 bases and J by 5 bases, with 5 bases of the junction left unmatched. The CDR3 spans 13 residues. CDR3: CASSSTGPDEQYV. The CDR3 region has the DNA TGTGCCAGCAGCTCGACAGGGCCCGACGAGCAGTACGTC.

This clonotype was detected a few times. The V and J genes are TRBV3-1 and TRBJ1-2; unclear D gene. The V and J ends lost 0 bases and 8 bases respectively, with 13 bases between them. This CDR3 region has 14 residues. In germline, CDR1 is LGHDT, CDR2 YNNKEL (reference sequence). In nucleotides, the CDR3 is TGTGCCAGCAGCCAAGAGTTGAATCGACGGGGCTACACCTTC. Protein: CASSQELNRRGYTF.

This clonotype turned up a few times. The chain joins TRBV6-5 to TRBJ2-1; D not resolved. Deletions cut 7 bases from V and 7 bases from J, with 8 bases between. The CDR3 loop spans 11 amino acids. Germline-derived CDR1 and CDR2 are MNHEY and SVGAGI. The CDR3 nucleotides read TGTGCCAGCACGAATTCGAATGAGCAGTTCTTC. It codes for CASTNSNEQFF.

J is TRBJ1-2 and V is TRBV5-1; 7 nucleotides align to TRBD1. The length of the CDR3 is 15 residues. V lost 2 bases to trimming and J lost 5 bases; unmatched junction nucleotides: 9. The germline gives CDR1 SGHRS, CDR2 YFSETQ. For the CDR3, the DNA is TGCGCCAGCAGCTTTACCGGGACAGCTGGTTATGGCTACACCTTC. It specifies CASSFTGTAGYGYTF.

This clonotype occurred a few times. The V and J genes are TRBV5-1 and TRBJ2-2; D unclear. Trimming took off 3 bases at V and 5 bases at J, with 11 bases between the two ends. This CDR3 comprises 14 residues. Germline lookup yields CDR1 SGHRS and CDR2 YFSETQ. The CDR3 region has the DNA TGCGCCAGCAGCTCTCTTACATCAACCGGGGAGCTGTTTTTT. Protein sequence: CASSSLTSTGELFF.

This chain links TRBV7-3 with TRBJ2-1; 10 positions agree with TRBD1. J was trimmed by 5 bases and V by 2 bases; bases with no gene match: 3. CDR1 and CDR2 (germline): SGHTA, FQGTGA. The CDR3 runs 15 residues. In nucleotides, the CDR3 is TGTGCCAGCAGCTTAGAGGGGACAGGGGACAATGAGCAGTTCTTC. This gives the protein CASSLEGTGDNEQFF. The whole variable domain, remainder taken from reference TRBV7-3 and TRBJ2-1, is GAGVSQTPSNKVTEKGKYVELRCDPISGHTALYWYRQSLGQGPEFLIYFQGTGAADDSGLPNDRFFAVRPEGSVSTLKIQRTERGDSAVYLCASSLEGTGDNEQFFGPGTRLTVL.

The chain is built from TRBV9 and TRBJ2-1; no clear D gene. This CDR3 is 13 amino acids long. Germline V CDR1 and CDR2: SGDLS, YYNGEE. Trimming took off 1 base at V and 9 bases at J, with 11 bases between the two ends. CDR3 nucleotides: TGTGCCAGCAGCGTACGTCCCTCCGGTGAGCAGTTCTTC. Residues: CASSVRPSGEQFF. The variable domain in full, with the rest retrieved from reference TRBV9 and TRBJ2-1, is DSGVTQTPKHLITATGQRVTLRCSPRSGDLSVYWYQQSLDQGLQFLIQYYNGEERAKGNILERFSAQQFPDLHSELNLSSLELGDSALYFCASSVRPSGEQFFGPGTRLTVL.

This clonotype was recorded many times. CDR3 bases: TGCGCCAGCAGCAACCGGGACACTGACAATGAGCAGTTCTTC. It codes for CASSNRDTDNEQFF. The V call is TRBV4-1, the J call TRBJ2-1, with a possible D match to TRBD1 (6 bases). The CDR3 totals 14 residues. V was trimmed by 5 bases and J by 5 bases, leaving 13 bases between them. Germline CDR1 and CDR2: MGHRA and YSYEKL.

The chain links TRBV14 to TRBJ2-7; D gene unclear. Per the germline V gene, CDR1 is SGHDN and CDR2 is FVKESK. The CDR3 runs to 15 residues. V was pared by 3 bases and J by 3 bases, with 15 bases between. The CDR3 region is CASSQGKRLGYEQYF. As DNA, the CDR3 is TGTGCCAGCAGCCAGGGAAAAAGATTGGGCTACGAGCAGTACTTC.

The chain carries TRBV11-2 and TRBJ2-2; D uncertain. Trimming took off 4 bases at V and 5 bases at J, with 2 bases between the two ends. CDR3 size: 11 residues. CDR1 is SGHAT, CDR2 FQNNGV, per germline. CDR3 protein: CASSWTGELFF. The CDR3 DNA reads as TGTGCCAGCAGCTGGACCGGGGAGCTGTTTTTT.

The chain couples TRBV24-1 to TRBJ1-3; perhaps TRBD1 as D (6 bases). This CDR3 contains 15 residues. Germline CDR1 is KGHDR and CDR2 is SFDVKD. V was shortened by 7 bases and J by 0 bases, with 12 bases between the two germline ends. CDR3 sequence (DNA): TGTGCCACCAGCCCTACAGGGACCTCTGGAAACACCATATATTTT. Amino acids: CATSPTGTSGNTIYF.

The chain employs TRBV29-1 and TRBJ1-2; D perhaps matches TRBD1 (5 bases). Trimming removed 7 bases from V and 7 bases from J, with 16 bases in between. Germline V gene data show CDR1 as SQVTM and CDR2 as ANQGSEA. The CDR3 consists of 12 residues. The CDR3 sequence is CSANSGGFGYTF. The CDR3 DNA reads TGCAGCGCCAACTCGGGGGGATTTGGCTACACCTTC.

This clonotype has more than one count but fewer than ten. The chain links TRBV10-3 to TRBJ2-7, with 10 bases lining up with TRBD1. The CDR3 spans 16 residues. J lost 2 bases, V lost 10 bases, and 14 bases had no gene match. Germline V CDR1 and CDR2: ENHRY, SYGVKD. CDR3 region: CATWGADRGSTYEQYF. CDR3 nucleotide sequence: TGTGCCACATGGGGCGCGGACAGGGGGTCTACCTACGAGCAGTACTTC.

This clonotype was seen a handful of times. The CDR3 region is CASSYLTSGSGANVLTF. The CDR3 region has the DNA TGCGCCAGCAGCTACTTGACTAGCGGCTCTGGGGCCAACGTCCTGACTTTC. The chain joins TRBV5-1 to TRBJ2-6; 9 bases line up with TRBD2. Germline loops: CDR1 SGHRS, CDR2 YFSETQ. The V and J ends lost 3 bases and 0 bases, in that order; junction bases with no gene match: 4. There are 17 residues in the CDR3. Full variable domain (remainder filled in from reference TRBV5-1 and TRBJ2-6): KAGVTQTPRYLIKTRGQQVTLSCSPISGHRSVSWYQQTPGQGLQFLFEYFSETQRNKGNFPGRFSGRQFSNSRSEMNVSTLELGDSALYLCASSYLTSGSGANVLTFGAGSRLTVL.

The sample holds many counts of this clonotype. The chain employs TRBV9 and TRBJ2-3; the D gene is possibly TRBD2 (5 bases). This CDR3 region has 13 residues. Germline loops: CDR1 SGDLS, CDR2 YYNGEE. The V and J ends lost 4 bases and 4 bases respectively, with 10 bases between them. DNA for the CDR3: TGTGCCAGCAGCCCCAGGACTTCAGATACGCAGTATTTT. It translates to CASSPRTSDTQYF.

The chain uses TRBV20-1 and TRBJ2-7; D is perhaps TRBD2 (6 bases). V was cut by 3 bases and J by 4 bases, with 13 bases left in between. CDR1 and CDR2 (germline): DFQATT, SNEGSKA (reference sequence). The CDR3 sequence is 13 residues long. In DNA, the CDR3 is TGCAGTGCTAGGAACCCGGGGGAGTACGAGCAGTACTTC. This translates into CSARNPGEYEQYF.

This sequence joins TRBV6-2 or TRBV6-3 and TRBJ1-1; D is uncertain. CDR3 length equals 13 residues. The germline V gene encodes CDR1 MNHEY and CDR2 SVGEGT. The V end lost 2 bases, the J end lost 2 bases, and 6 bases lay between the germline ends. The CDR3 reads CASSYGINTEAFF. The DNA for the CDR3 is TGTGCCAGCAGTTACGGCATCAACACTGAAGCTTTCTTT.

V usage is TRBV7-9 and J usage is TRBJ2-1; possibly TRBD1 for D (5 bases). Germline V gives CDR1 SEHNR, CDR2 FQNEAQ (reference sequence). V lost 1 base, J lost 3 bases, and 16 bases lay in between. The CDR3 is 17 residues long. CDR3 coding DNA: TGTGCCAGCAGCTTAGTTCCGTCAGGGTCCCACTACAATGAGCAGTTCTTC. Encoded protein: CASSLVPSGSHYNEQFF.